These T cell receptor beta chains were read from a single sample in a study of PD-L1 blockade in urothelial cancer. The repertoire was sequenced with immunoSEQ multiplex PCR; TCRdb's copy has only in-frame clones and lacks some. The data show roughly 46,000 clones, around 85% seen once. This specimen consisted of PBMCs, obtained around atezolizumab (anti-PD-L1) treatment. The receptors shown here come from a man aged 45-60 years with urothelial cancer. Each CDR3 is given with its conserved first and last residue. D genes are given only for firm matches. Clone size is stated in some rows and not others, as once, few, many or a class when expanded.

D gene: TRBD1; J gene: TRBJ2-1; V gene: TRBV6-1; clone size: NA; CDR3 protein: CASSETTGGLFNEQFF; CDR3 DNA: TGTGCCAGCAGTGAAACAACAGGGGGCCTTTTCAATGAGCAGTTCTTC
D gene: TRBD2; J gene: TRBJ2-5; V gene: TRBV27; clone size: NA; CDR3 protein: CASSLFSGGREFQETQYF; CDR3 DNA: TGTGCCAGCAGTTTATTTAGCGGGGGCCGAGAATTCCAAGAGACCCAGTACTTC
D gene: TRBD2; J gene: TRBJ2-7; V gene: TRBV19; clone size: NA; CDR3 protein: CASSRLAGGSSYEQYF; CDR3 DNA: TGTGCCAGTAGTAGATTAGCGGGAGGTAGCTCCTACGAGCAGTACTTC
D gene: NA; J gene: TRBJ2-1; V gene: TRBV29-1; clone size: NA; CDR3 protein: CSVGSADNEQFF; CDR3 DNA: TGCAGCGTTGGAAGCGCCGACAATGAGCAGTTCTTC
D gene: TRBD1; J gene: TRBJ2-7; V gene: TRBV6-5; clone size: once; CDR3 protein: CASSKDRGYEQYF; CDR3 DNA: TGTGCCAGCAGTAAGGACAGGGGCTACGAGCAGTACTTC
D gene: TRBD1; J gene: TRBJ2-3; V gene: TRBV27; clone size: NA; CDR3 protein: CASSLPDRGFPDSDTQYF; CDR3 DNA: TGTGCCAGCAGTTTACCGGACAGGGGTTTTCCAGATTCAGATACGCAGTATTTT
D gene: NA; J gene: TRBJ1-1; V gene: TRBV5-6; clone size: once; CDR3 protein: CASSLAPLGTEAFF; CDR3 DNA: TGTGCCAGCAGCTTGGCTCCCCTCGGCACTGAAGCTTTCTTT
D gene: NA; J gene: TRBJ2-7; V gene: TRBV6-5; clone size: NA; CDR3 protein: CASRPLGLPQYEQYF; CDR3 DNA: TGTGCCAGCAGACCGTTGGGGCTCCCACAATACGAGCAGTACTTC
D gene: TRBD2; J gene: TRBJ2-2; V gene: TRBV2; clone size: NA; CDR3 protein: CAGKRTSLPAGELFF; CDR3 DNA: TGTGCCGGAAAACGGACTAGCCTTCCGGCCGGGGAGCTGTTTTTT
D gene: TRBD1; J gene: TRBJ2-7; V gene: TRBV11-2; clone size: NA; CDR3 protein: CASSRPRGTAYEQYF; CDR3 DNA: TGTGCCAGCAGTCGCCCTAGGGGGACAGCCTACGAGCAGTACTTC
D gene: TRBD1; J gene: TRBJ2-6; V gene: TRBV28; clone size: NA; CDR3 protein: CASRTLTGAPLSGANVLTF; CDR3 DNA: TGTGCCAGCAGAACTCTGACAGGGGCCCCCCTCTCTGGGGCCAACGTCCTGACTTTC
D gene: TRBD1; J gene: TRBJ2-7; V gene: TRBV28; clone size: NA; CDR3 protein: CASSRDRAYEQYF; CDR3 DNA: TGTGCCAGCAGTCGGGACAGGGCCTACGAGCAGTACTTC
D gene: TRBD2; J gene: TRBJ2-1; V gene: TRBV7-2; clone size: NA; CDR3 protein: CASSSSGGAGNNEQFF; CDR3 DNA: TGTGCCAGCAGTTCTAGCGGGGGGGCTGGGAACAATGAGCAGTTCTTC
D gene: TRBD1; J gene: TRBJ2-7; V gene: TRBV30; clone size: NA; CDR3 protein: CAWRTGYEQYF; CDR3 DNA: TGTGCCTGGCGGACAGGGTACGAGCAGTACTTC
D gene: TRBD1; J gene: TRBJ2-1; V gene: TRBV5-1; clone size: NA; CDR3 protein: CASSLWTGDNNEQFF; CDR3 DNA: TGCGCCAGCAGCCTCTGGACAGGGGACAACAATGAGCAGTTCTTC
D gene: NA; J gene: TRBJ2-1; V gene: TRBV7-8; clone size: once; CDR3 protein: CASSLSGGSYNEQFF; CDR3 DNA: TGTGCCAGCAGCTTAAGTGGAGGTTCCTACAATGAGCAGTTCTTC
D gene: NA; J gene: TRBJ1-5; V gene: TRBV5-6; clone size: NA; CDR3 protein: CASSRAGQKNQPQHF; CDR3 DNA: TGTGCCAGCAGCAGGGCCGGACAGAAAAATCAGCCCCAGCATTTT
D gene: TRBD2; J gene: TRBJ2-5; V gene: TRBV7-2; clone size: NA; CDR3 protein: CASSSGLAGRETQYF; CDR3 DNA: TGTGCCAGCAGCTCGGGACTAGCGGGGCGGGAGACCCAGTACTTC
D gene: TRBD1; J gene: TRBJ2-7; V gene: TRBV6-6; clone size: NA; CDR3 protein: CASRKPGGQGHEQYF; CDR3 DNA: TGTGCCAGCAGGAAACCCGGGGGACAGGGCCACGAGCAGTACTTC
D gene: TRBD1; J gene: TRBJ1-2; V gene: TRBV30; clone size: few; CDR3 protein: CAWSVDQGASGYTF; CDR3 DNA: TGTGCCTGGAGTGTGGATCAGGGGGCGAGTGGCTACACCTTC
D gene: TRBD1; J gene: TRBJ1-3; V gene: TRBV7-8; clone size: NA; CDR3 protein: CASSVTGDRGNTIYF; CDR3 DNA: TGTGCCAGCAGCGTCACAGGGGATCGTGGAAACACCATATATTTT
D gene: TRBD1; J gene: TRBJ1-1; V gene: TRBV9; clone size: NA; CDR3 protein: CASSGGQPNTEAFF; CDR3 DNA: TGTGCCAGCAGCGGGGGACAGCCGAACACTGAAGCTTTCTTT
D gene: TRBD2; J gene: TRBJ2-7; V gene: TRBV12-5; clone size: NA; CDR3 protein: CASGLPLGSGIAEQYF; CDR3 DNA: TGTGCTAGTGGTTTGCCCTTGGGTAGCGGGATTGCCGAGCAGTACTTC
D gene: TRBD1; J gene: TRBJ1-5; V gene: TRBV10-3; clone size: few; CDR3 protein: CAISEGTGDQPQHF; CDR3 DNA: TGTGCCATCAGTGAAGGGACAGGGGATCAGCCCCAGCATTTT
D gene: TRBD2; J gene: TRBJ2-7; V gene: TRBV7-2; clone size: NA; CDR3 protein: CASSLSRASGPYEQYF; CDR3 DNA: TGTGCCAGCAGCTTATCTAGGGCTAGCGGGCCCTACGAGCAGTACTTC
D gene: TRBD1; J gene: TRBJ2-7; V gene: TRBV2; clone size: NA; CDR3 protein: CASSPGQGAYEQYF; CDR3 DNA: TGTGCCAGCAGTCCGGGACAGGGAGCCTACGAGCAGTACTTC
D gene: TRBD2; J gene: TRBJ2-2; V gene: TRBV5-1; clone size: NA; CDR3 protein: CASSGGMAGTSGRVYGELFF; CDR3 DNA: TGCGCCAGCAGCGGCGGGATGGCCGGGACTAGCGGGAGAGTTTACGGGGAGCTGTTTTTT
D gene: NA; J gene: TRBJ2-3; V gene: TRBV14; clone size: NA; CDR3 protein: CASSETRVGGGTDTQYF; CDR3 DNA: TGTGCCAGCTCGGAGACCCGCGTGGGGGGTGGCACAGATACGCAGTATTTT
D gene: TRBD1; J gene: TRBJ1-1; V gene: TRBV2; clone size: NA; CDR3 protein: CASRGTGGSQIDPAFF; CDR3 DNA: TGTGCCAGCAGAGGGACAGGGGGTAGCCAGATCGATCCGGCTTTCTTT
D gene: TRBD2; J gene: TRBJ2-2; V gene: TRBV19; clone size: NA; CDR3 protein: CASSTTPGGGELFF; CDR3 DNA: TGTGCCAGTAGTACAACACCGGGGGGCGGGGAGCTGTTTTTT
D gene: TRBD1; J gene: TRBJ1-1; V gene: TRBV11-2; clone size: NA; CDR3 protein: CASSLDPSTGSEAFF; CDR3 DNA: TGTGCCAGCAGCTTAGATCCCTCGACAGGGTCTGAAGCTTTCTTT
D gene: NA; J gene: TRBJ2-3; V gene: TRBV27; clone size: few; CDR3 protein: CASSSSTITDTQYF; CDR3 DNA: TGTGCCAGCAGTTCGTCCACTATCACAGATACGCAGTATTTT
D gene: NA; J gene: TRBJ2-1; V gene: TRBV5-8; clone size: NA; CDR3 protein: CASSLVVGRGNEQFF; CDR3 DNA: TGTGCCAGCAGCTTGGTCGTAGGGAGAGGTAATGAGCAGTTCTTC
D gene: NA; J gene: TRBJ2-1; V gene: TRBV14; clone size: NA; CDR3 protein: CASSQVSGMSEQFF; CDR3 DNA: TGTGCCAGCAGCCAAGTATCAGGGATGAGTGAGCAGTTCTTC
D gene: NA; J gene: TRBJ1-2; V gene: TRBV14; clone size: NA; CDR3 protein: CASSPGYGYTF; CDR3 DNA: TGTGCCAGCAGCCCCGGGTATGGCTACACCTTC
D gene: TRBD1; J gene: TRBJ1-2; V gene: TRBV5-5; clone size: NA; CDR3 protein: CASSLGFEGTVDGYTF; CDR3 DNA: TGTGCCAGCAGCTTGGGGTTTGAGGGGACAGTAGATGGCTACACCTTC
D gene: NA; J gene: TRBJ2-7; V gene: TRBV5-1; clone size: NA; CDR3 protein: CASSLTGPGVEQYF; CDR3 DNA: TGCGCCAGCAGCTTAACTGGGCCAGGGGTCGAGCAGTACTTC
D gene: TRBD2; J gene: TRBJ2-5; V gene: TRBV7-9; clone size: NA; CDR3 protein: CASSFSGGRQETQYF; CDR3 DNA: TGTGCCAGCAGCTTTTCGGGGGGGCGCCAAGAGACCCAGTACTTC
D gene: TRBD2; J gene: TRBJ2-1; V gene: TRBV28; clone size: NA; CDR3 protein: CASRGTSKANEQFF; CDR3 DNA: TGTGCCAGCAGAGGGACTAGCAAGGCCAATGAGCAGTTCTTC
D gene: NA; J gene: TRBJ1-6; V gene: TRBV10-2; clone size: NA; CDR3 protein: CASRGEVHSPLHF; CDR3 DNA: TGCGCCAGCAGGGGAGAGGTTCATTCACCCCTCCACTTT
D gene: NA; J gene: TRBJ2-2; V gene: TRBV7-9; clone size: medium-sized; CDR3 protein: CASSLSRDSNTGELFF; CDR3 DNA: TGTGCCAGCAGCTTAAGCAGGGATTCGAACACCGGGGAGCTGTTTTTT
D gene: NA; J gene: TRBJ2-7; V gene: TRBV19; clone size: NA; CDR3 protein: CASSIERGGASYEQYF; CDR3 DNA: TGTGCCAGTAGTATAGAACGAGGGGGTGCCTCCTACGAGCAGTACTTC
D gene: TRBD2; J gene: TRBJ2-7; V gene: TRBV9; clone size: NA; CDR3 protein: CASSVGLAGVSGEQYF; CDR3 DNA: TGTGCCAGCAGCGTAGGCCTAGCGGGAGTGTCGGGCGAGCAGTACTTC
D gene: NA; J gene: TRBJ1-2; V gene: TRBV19; clone size: NA; CDR3 protein: CASSSAGTLMGYTF; CDR3 DNA: TGTGCCAGTAGCTCAGCCGGGACACTGATGGGCTACACCTTC
D gene: TRBD2; J gene: TRBJ2-7; V gene: TRBV27; clone size: NA; CDR3 protein: CASSLRGLARGGTYEQYF; CDR3 DNA: TGTGCCAGCAGTTTACGGGGACTAGCAAGGGGGGGCACCTACGAGCAGTACTTC
D gene: TRBD1; J gene: TRBJ2-4; V gene: TRBV5-1; clone size: NA; CDR3 protein: CASRPGTEAKNIQYF; CDR3 DNA: TGCGCCAGCAGACCCGGGACAGAGGCCAAAAACATTCAGTACTTC
D gene: TRBD1; J gene: TRBJ2-1; V gene: TRBV10-2; clone size: NA; CDR3 protein: CASSENQGVGYNEQFF; CDR3 DNA: TGCGCCAGCAGTGAAAATCAGGGGGTAGGGTACAATGAGCAGTTCTTC
D gene: TRBD1; J gene: TRBJ2-7; V gene: TRBV9; clone size: NA; CDR3 protein: CASSPGGQGSYEQYF; CDR3 DNA: TGTGCCAGCAGCCCCGGGGGACAGGGGTCCTACGAGCAGTACTTC
D gene: TRBD2; J gene: TRBJ2-7; V gene: TRBV27; clone size: NA; CDR3 protein: CASSSRLAGGPGEQYF; CDR3 DNA: TGTGCCAGCAGTTCAAGACTAGCGGGAGGGCCGGGTGAGCAGTACTTC
D gene: NA; J gene: TRBJ1-2; V gene: TRBV5-1; clone size: NA; CDR3 protein: CASSLVGPDTGYTF; CDR3 DNA: TGCGCCAGCAGCTTGGTTGGCCCCGACACCGGCTACACCTTC
D gene: TRBD1; J gene: TRBJ2-7; V gene: TRBV14; clone size: NA; CDR3 protein: CASSHPNRGLYEQYF; CDR3 DNA: TGTGCCAGCAGCCATCCTAACAGGGGGCTCTACGAGCAGTACTTC
D gene: NA; J gene: TRBJ1-1; V gene: TRBV11-1; clone size: NA; CDR3 protein: CASSSLADSWNTEAFF; CDR3 DNA: TGTGCCAGCAGCTCTCTCGCGGACAGCTGGAACACTGAAGCTTTCTTT
D gene: NA; J gene: TRBJ2-1; V gene: TRBV6-6; clone size: few; CDR3 protein: CASSYSQSGYNEQFF; CDR3 DNA: TGTGCCAGCAGTTACTCTCAGTCAGGTTACAATGAGCAGTTCTTC
D gene: NA; J gene: TRBJ2-1; V gene: TRBV27; clone size: NA; CDR3 protein: CASSPRPTADSYNEQFF; CDR3 DNA: TGTGCCAGCAGTCCCCGCCCGACAGCTGACTCCTACAATGAGCAGTTCTTC
D gene: TRBD1; J gene: TRBJ2-7; V gene: TRBV7-9; clone size: NA; CDR3 protein: CASSPFDRGIIYEQYF; CDR3 DNA: TGTGCCAGCAGCCCGTTCGACAGGGGGATAATCTACGAGCAGTACTTC